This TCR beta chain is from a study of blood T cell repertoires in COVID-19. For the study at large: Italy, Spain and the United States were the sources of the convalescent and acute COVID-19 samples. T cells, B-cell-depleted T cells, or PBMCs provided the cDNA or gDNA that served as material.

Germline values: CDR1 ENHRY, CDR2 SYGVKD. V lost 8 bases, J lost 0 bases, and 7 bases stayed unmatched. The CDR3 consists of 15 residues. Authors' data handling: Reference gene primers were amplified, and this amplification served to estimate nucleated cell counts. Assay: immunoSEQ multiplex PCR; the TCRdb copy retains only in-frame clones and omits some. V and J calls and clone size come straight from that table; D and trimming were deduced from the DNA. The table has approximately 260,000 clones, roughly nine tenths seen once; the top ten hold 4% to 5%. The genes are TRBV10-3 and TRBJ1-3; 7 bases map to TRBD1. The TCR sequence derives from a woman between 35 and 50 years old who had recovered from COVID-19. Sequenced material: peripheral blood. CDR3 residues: CAIFVQGPSGNTIYF. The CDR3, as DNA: TGTGCCATCTTCGTACAGGGGCCCTCTGGAAACACCATATATTTT.